This record concerns one T cell receptor beta chain sequence. These data are taken from a study of blood T cell repertoires in COVID-19. Study information: Specimens from acute and convalescent COVID-19 originated in the United States, Italy and Spain.

CDR3 size: 15 residues. CDR1 and CDR2 from the germline V gene are WSHSY and SAAADI. J gave up 12 bases and V 2 bases, and 10 bases lay outside the gene matches. TCRdb keeps only in-frame clones here, not all; method: immunoSEQ multiplex PCR. The repertoire consists of roughly 220,000 clones, with around 82% occurring once and the leading ten covering 3% to 3.5%. The chain is built from TRBV10-2 and TRBJ2-1, with TRBD2 matching 10 bases. Sequencing input: peripheral blood. The sequence was collected from a woman aged 30 to 39 who had recovered from COVID-19. CDR3 sequence (DNA): TGCGCCAGCAGTGAGCCGGCTAGCGGGAGTGGGTGGCAGTTCTTC. This sequence encodes CASSEPASGSGWQFF.